Sequencing of this TCR beta chain was carried out in a study of blood T cells in healthy people across ages. Trimming took off 4 bases at V and 7 bases at J, with 14 bases between the two ends. Germline values: CDR1 SNHLY, CDR2 FYNNEI. This CDR3 has 13 amino acids. Alongside a J-beta primer mix, a sample-barcoded 5' primer served in a second PCR lasting about 7 to 12 cycles. MiXCR, run by TCRdb on the 5' RACE reads, gives a single entry per CDR3 protein. The top ten clones hold about 21% of a sample with about 770,000 distinct CDR3 sequences, about 42% of them seen once. This sequence originates from a man aged 55 to 69 in good health. The chain has TRBV2 and TRBJ2-7; D unresolved. The sequenced sample consisted of blood. The DNA for the CDR3 is TGTGCCAGCAGTGTGGTGGCCTACAATGAGCAGTACTTC. This codes for CASSVVAYNEQYF.